This T cell receptor beta chain was observed in a study of blood T cells in healthy people across ages. At least ten counts were recorded for this clonotype. Its target is not known. Germline V gene sequence: CDR1 SGHTA, CDR2 FQGNSA. J lost 5 bases, V lost 2 bases, and 5 bases had no gene match. The CDR3 length is 15 residues. Together with a sample-barcoded 5' primer, a J-beta primer mix was included in a second PCR lasting about 7 to 12 cycles. TCRdb reprocessed the 5' RACE reads with MiXCR, giving one entry per CDR3 protein. The sample shows 1.5 million to 2 million distinct CDR3 sequences, about 30% of them seen only once. Findings of the study overall: No one knew whether donors had CMV, which possibly confounded expanded clonotype changes. Comparison with aged donors showed that long-lived donors had more naive CD4+ cells and higher diversity.

Donors each provided approximately 9.6 milliliters of peripheral blood. Extracted total RNA amounted to at least 6 micrograms for each sample. Sequencing was done on a sample of blood. The rearrangement uses TRBV7-2 and TRBJ2-5; 10 bases line up with TRBD2. The receptor comes from a woman aged 30 to 39 in good health. CDR3 sequence reads: CASSLQRGGRETQYF. CDR3 in DNA: TGTGCCAGCAGCTTACAGCGGGGGGGCCGGGAGACCCAGTACTTC.